This T cell receptor (beta chain) was found in a study of vaccination effects on CD4 cells after COVID-19. The assay was immunoSEQ multiplex PCR, and TCRdb's table has in-frame clones only and misses some. The sample records tens of thousands of clones, less than 85% being singletons. Of note for this clone: Its specificity is not known.

Study-level results: The study enrolled few convalescent patients and sampled no early post-infection timepoints.

ViraFEST assay sequencing came after antigen-specific CD4+ T cells were expanded with viral peptide pools. Culturing for roughly 9 days preceded CD4+ T cell isolation. Vaccination of participants consisted of two doses of either the BNT162b2 or mRNA-1273 vaccine. V lost 4 bases and J lost 8, with 20 bases in between. The CDR3 length is 16 residues. CDR1 SGHDN and CDR2 FVKESK come from the germline V gene. The sequence was obtained from a human donor who received a COVID-19 vaccine. The V call is TRBV14, the J call TRBJ1-4; possible D gene TRBD1, 6 bases. The sample was CD4+ T cells from PBMCs cultured with SARS-CoV-2 spike peptides, taken after COVID-19 vaccination. The CDR3 region is CASSLRGTRTGEKLFF. CDR3 DNA: TGTGCCAGCAGCCTACGGGGGACCCGAACAGGGGAAAAACTGTTTTTT.